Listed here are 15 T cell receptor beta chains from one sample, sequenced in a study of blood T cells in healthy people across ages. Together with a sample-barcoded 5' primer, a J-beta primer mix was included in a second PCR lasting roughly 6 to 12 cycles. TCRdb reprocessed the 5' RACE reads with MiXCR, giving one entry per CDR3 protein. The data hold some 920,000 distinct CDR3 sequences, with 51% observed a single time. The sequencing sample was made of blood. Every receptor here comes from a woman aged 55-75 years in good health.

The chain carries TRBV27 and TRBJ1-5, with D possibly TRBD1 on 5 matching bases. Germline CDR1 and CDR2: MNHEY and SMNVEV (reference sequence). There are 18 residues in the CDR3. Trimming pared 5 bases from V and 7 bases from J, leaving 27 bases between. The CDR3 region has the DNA TGTGCCAGCAGTCTCCGGGGGGGGGATTTGCCCCCTAGCCAGCCCCAGCATTTT. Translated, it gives CASSLRGGDLPPSQPQHF.

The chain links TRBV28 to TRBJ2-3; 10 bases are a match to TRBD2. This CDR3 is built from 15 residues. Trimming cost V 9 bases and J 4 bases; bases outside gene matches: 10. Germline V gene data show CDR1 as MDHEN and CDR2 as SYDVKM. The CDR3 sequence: CASPPEAGGPDTQYF. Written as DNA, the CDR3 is TGTGCCAGTCCGCCCGAAGCGGGAGGGCCAGATACGCAGTATTTT. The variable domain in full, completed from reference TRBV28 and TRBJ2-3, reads DVKVTQSSRYLVKRTGEKVFLECVQDMDHENMFWYRQDPGLGLRLIYFSYDVKMKEKGDIPEGYSVSREKKERFSLILESASTNQTSMYLCASPPEAGGPDTQYFGPGTRLTVL.

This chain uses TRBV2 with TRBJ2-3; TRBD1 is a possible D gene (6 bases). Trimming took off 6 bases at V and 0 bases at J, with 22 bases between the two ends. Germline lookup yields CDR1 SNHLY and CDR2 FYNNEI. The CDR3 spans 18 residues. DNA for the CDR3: TGTGCCAGCAGAGATCAGCCCCCCGGGACACTCAGCACAGATACGCAGTATTTT. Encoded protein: CASRDQPPGTLSTDTQYF.

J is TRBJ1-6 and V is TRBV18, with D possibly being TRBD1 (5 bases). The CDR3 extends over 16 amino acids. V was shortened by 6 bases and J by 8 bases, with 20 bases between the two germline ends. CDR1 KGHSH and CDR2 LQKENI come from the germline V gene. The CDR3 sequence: CASSLTRAGLDSPLHF. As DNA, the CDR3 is TGTGCCAGCTCCCTCACCAGAGCAGGGCTGGATTCACCCCTCCACTTT.

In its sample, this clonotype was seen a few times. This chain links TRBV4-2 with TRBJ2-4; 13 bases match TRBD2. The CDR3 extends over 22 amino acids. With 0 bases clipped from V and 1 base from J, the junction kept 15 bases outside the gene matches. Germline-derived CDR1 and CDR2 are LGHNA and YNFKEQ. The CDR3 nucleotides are TGTGCCAGCAGCCAAGATCTAACAGGACTAGCGGGAGAAAAAGGGGCCAAAAACATTCAGTACTTC. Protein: CASSQDLTGLAGEKGAKNIQYF.

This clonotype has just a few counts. The CDR3 DNA reads TGTGCCAGCAGCCGACTAGGCGTTAATACGCAGTATTTT. This translates into CASSRLGVNTQYF. The rearrangement uses TRBV3-1 and TRBJ2-3, with D maybe TRBD2 (6 bases). The CDR3 spans 13 residues. Per germline, CDR1 LGHDT and CDR2 YNNKEL (reference sequence). The V and J ends lost 4 bases and 7 bases respectively, with 12 bases between them.

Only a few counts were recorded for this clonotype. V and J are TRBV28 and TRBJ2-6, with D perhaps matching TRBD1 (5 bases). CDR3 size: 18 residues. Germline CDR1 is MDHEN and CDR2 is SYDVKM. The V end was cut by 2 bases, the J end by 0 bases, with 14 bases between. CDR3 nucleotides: TGTGCCAGCAGTTTAACCGACAGAGCCTTCTCTGGGGCCAACGTCCTGACTTTC. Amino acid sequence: CASSLTDRAFSGANVLTF.

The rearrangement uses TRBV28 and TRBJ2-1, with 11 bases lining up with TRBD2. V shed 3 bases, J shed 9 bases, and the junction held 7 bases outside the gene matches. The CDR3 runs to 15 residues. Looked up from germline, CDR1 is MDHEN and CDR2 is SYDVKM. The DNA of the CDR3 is TGTGCCAGCAGTTTGAAACTAGCGGGAGTCAGTGAGCAGTTCTTC. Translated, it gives CASSLKLAGVSEQFF.

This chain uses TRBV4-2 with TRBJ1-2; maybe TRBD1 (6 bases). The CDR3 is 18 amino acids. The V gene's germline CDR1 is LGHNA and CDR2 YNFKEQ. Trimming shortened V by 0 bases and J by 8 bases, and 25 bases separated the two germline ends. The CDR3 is CASSQDSAKGGFSFGYTF. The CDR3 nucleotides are TGTGCCAGCAGCCAAGATTCGGCAAAAGGGGGATTTTCTTTCGGCTACACCTTC.

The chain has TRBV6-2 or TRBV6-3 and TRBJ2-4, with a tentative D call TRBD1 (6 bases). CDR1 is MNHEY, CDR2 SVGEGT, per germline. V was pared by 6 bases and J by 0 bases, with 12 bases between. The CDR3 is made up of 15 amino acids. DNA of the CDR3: TGTGCCAGCAGACGGGACAACCTAGCCAAAAACATTCAGTACTTC. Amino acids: CASRRDNLAKNIQYF.

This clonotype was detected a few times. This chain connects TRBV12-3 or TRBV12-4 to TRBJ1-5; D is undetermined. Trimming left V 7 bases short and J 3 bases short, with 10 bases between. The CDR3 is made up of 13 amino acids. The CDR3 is CASTRTANQPQHF. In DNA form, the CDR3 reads TGTGCCAGCACCCGGACGGCCAATCAGCCCCAGCATTTT.

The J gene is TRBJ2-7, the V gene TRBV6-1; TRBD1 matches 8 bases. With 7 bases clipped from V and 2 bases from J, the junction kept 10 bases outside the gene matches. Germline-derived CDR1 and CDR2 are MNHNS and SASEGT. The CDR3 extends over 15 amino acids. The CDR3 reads CASIPRSGGAYEQYF. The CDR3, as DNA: TGTGCCAGCATCCCCCGCTCAGGGGGCGCCTACGAGCAGTACTTC.

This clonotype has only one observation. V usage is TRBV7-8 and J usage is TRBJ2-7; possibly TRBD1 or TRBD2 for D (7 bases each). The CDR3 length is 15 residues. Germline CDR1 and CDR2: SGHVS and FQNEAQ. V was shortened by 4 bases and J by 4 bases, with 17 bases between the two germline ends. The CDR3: CASSSGGLPGYEQYF. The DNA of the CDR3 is TGTGCCAGCAGCTCAGGGGGACTACCCGGATACGAGCAGTACTTC.

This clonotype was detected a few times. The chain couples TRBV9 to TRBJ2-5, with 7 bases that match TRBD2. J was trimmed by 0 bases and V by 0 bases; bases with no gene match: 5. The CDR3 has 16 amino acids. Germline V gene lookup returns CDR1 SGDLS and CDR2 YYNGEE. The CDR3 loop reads CASSVGSGWYQETQYF. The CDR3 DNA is TGTGCCAGCAGCGTAGGTAGCGGGTGGTACCAAGAGACCCAGTACTTC. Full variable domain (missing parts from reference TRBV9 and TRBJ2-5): DSGVTQTPKHLITATGQRVTLRCSPRSGDLSVYWYQQSLDQGLQFLIQYYNGEERAKGNILERFSAQQFPDLHSELNLSSLELGDSALYFCASSVGSGWYQETQYFGPGTRLLVL.

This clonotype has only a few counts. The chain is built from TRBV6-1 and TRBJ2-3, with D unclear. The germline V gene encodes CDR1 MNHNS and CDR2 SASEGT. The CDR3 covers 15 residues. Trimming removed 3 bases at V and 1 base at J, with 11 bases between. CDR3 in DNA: TGTGCCAGCAGTGAGTTAAGGGCTGGCACAGATACGCAGTATTTT. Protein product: CASSELRAGTDTQYF.